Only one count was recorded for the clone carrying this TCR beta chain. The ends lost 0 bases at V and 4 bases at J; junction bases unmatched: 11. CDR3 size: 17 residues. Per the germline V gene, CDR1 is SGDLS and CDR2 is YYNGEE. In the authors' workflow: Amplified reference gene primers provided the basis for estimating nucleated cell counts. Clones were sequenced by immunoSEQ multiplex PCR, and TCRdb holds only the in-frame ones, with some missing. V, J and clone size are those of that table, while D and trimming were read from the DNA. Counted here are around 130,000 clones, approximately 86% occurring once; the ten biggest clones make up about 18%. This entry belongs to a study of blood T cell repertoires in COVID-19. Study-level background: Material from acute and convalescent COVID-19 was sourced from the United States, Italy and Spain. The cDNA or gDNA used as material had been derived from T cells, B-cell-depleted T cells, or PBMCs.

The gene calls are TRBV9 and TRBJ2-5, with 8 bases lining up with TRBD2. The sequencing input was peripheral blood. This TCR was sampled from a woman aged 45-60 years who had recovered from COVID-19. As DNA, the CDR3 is TGTGCCAGCAGCGTAGTGAGTCCGGGGGGGTTACGAGAGACCCAGTACTTC. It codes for CASSVVSPGGLRETQYF.